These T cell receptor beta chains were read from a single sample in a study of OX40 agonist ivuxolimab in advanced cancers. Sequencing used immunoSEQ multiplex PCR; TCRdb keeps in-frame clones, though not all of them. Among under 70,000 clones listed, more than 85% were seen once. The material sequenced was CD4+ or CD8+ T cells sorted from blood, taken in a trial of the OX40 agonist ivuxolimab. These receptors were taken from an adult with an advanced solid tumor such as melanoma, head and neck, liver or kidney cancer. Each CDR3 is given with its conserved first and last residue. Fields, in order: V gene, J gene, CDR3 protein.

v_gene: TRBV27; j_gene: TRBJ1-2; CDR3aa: CASSGTGTRGYGYTF
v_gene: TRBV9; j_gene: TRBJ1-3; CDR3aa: CASSVGQGTGNTIYF
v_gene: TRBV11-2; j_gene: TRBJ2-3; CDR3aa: CASSLVEFTDTQYF
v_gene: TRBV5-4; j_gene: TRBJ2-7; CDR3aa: CASRMGTSEPAYEQYF
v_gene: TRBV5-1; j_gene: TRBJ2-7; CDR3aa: CASSAGLAGAGYEQYF
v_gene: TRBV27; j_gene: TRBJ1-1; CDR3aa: CASNSPNQGNTEAFF
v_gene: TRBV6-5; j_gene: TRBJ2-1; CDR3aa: CASSGSGFNGGEQFF
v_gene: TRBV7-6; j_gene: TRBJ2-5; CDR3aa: CASSLAGPAGGPTQYF
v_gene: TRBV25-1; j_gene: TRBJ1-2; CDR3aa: CASSEWSSSGSGRHTF
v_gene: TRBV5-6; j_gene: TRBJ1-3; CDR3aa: CASSQIAGAGNTIYF
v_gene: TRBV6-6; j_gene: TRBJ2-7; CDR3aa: CASSQTGQGLYEQYF
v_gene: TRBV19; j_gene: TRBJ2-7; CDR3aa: CATHDRVRYEQYF
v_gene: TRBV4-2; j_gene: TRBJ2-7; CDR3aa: CASSQTGSGGYEQYF
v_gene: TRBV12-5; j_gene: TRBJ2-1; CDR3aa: CASGLGRGAVGDEQFF
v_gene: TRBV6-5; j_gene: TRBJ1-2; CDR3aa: CATETFFYGYTF
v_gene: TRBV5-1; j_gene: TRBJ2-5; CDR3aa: CANSGIAGGETQYF
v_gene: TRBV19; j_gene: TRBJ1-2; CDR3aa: CASTGQADYGYTF
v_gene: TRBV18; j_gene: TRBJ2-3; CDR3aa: CASSPFEGGTDTQYF
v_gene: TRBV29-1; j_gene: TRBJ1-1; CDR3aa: CSVEVQGKAFF
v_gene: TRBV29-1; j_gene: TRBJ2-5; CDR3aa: CSDRNQGGGTQYF
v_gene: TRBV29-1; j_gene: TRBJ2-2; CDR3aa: CSARGLAAGELFF
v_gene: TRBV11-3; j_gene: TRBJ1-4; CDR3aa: CASSLDRGSGEKLFF
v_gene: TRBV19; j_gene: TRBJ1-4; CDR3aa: CASSTQADFRGGKLFF
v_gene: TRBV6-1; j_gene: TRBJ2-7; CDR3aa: CASKIAGGSYEQYF